The clone carrying this TCR beta chain was observed a few times. These data belong to a study of T-cell memory formation after mild COVID-19. The overall study: There were largely donor-specific TCR clusters.

Deletions cut 5 bases from V and 8 bases from J, with 21 bases between. There are 15 residues in the CDR3. Germline V gene lookup returns CDR1 SGHVS and CDR2 FQNEAQ. TCRdb passed the 5' RACE reads through MiXCR, listing each CDR3 protein once. Here the sample spans hundreds of thousands of distinct CDR3 sequences, more than 20% being singletons. The sequencing sample was made of PBMCs or a T cell subset sorted from them (not recorded which). The J gene is TRBJ1-1, the V gene TRBV7-8, with a weak D call TRBD1 (5 bases). This TCR derives from a man younger than 30 who had mild COVID-19 (a few samples of this study predate the infection). Cell type and time point are not known. The CDR3: CASSPQPYGQGEAFF. The DNA of the CDR3 is TGTGCCAGCAGCCCTCAGCCCTACGGCCAGGGAGAAGCTTTCTTT.